A single TCR beta chain is shown here with its context. No antigen is known for it. This may come from a read error, since a much larger clone is one base off. The sample comes from a study of CD8+CD57+ T cells in acquired aplastic anemia. General study points: Common to patients and controls were about 31 CD8+ CDR3 sequences.

The CDR3 contains 13 residues. Per the germline V gene, CDR1 is ENHRY and CDR2 is SYGVKD. Previously, flow cytometry had revealed CD8+CD57+ cell expansion in the patients chosen for sequencing. CDR3 and TCR beta VDJ profiling relied on a genomic DNA template. TCRdb itself ran the reads through MiXCR, one entry per CDR3 protein. The sample consists of 400,000 to 600,000 distinct CDR3 sequences, more than 25% of them appearing once. The sequencing input was sorted CD4+, CD8+, or CD8+CD57+ T cells (not recorded which) from PBMCs. The receptor was derived from a human donor with aplastic anemia. The rearrangement uses TRBV10-3 and TRBJ2-7; perhaps TRBD1 as D (7 bases). CDR3 residues: CAISVQGGYGQYF. CDR3 bases: TGTGCCATCAGTGTTCAGGGGGGATACGGGCAGTACTTC.